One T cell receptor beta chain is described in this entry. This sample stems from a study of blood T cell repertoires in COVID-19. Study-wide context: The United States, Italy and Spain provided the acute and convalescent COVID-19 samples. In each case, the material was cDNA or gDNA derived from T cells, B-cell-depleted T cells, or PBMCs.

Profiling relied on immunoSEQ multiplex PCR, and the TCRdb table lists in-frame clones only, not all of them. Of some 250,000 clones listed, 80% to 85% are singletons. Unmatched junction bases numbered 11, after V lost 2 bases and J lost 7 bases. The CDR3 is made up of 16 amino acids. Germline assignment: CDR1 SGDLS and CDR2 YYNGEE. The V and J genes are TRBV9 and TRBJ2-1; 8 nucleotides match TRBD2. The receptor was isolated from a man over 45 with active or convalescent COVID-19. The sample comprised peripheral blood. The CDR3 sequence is CASSVGTGLGANEQFF. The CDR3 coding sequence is TGTGCCAGCAGCGTCGGAACGGGACTAGGGGCGAATGAGCAGTTCTTC.